This TCR beta chain is from a study of T cell responses to AZD1222 COVID-19 vaccine. Overall study context: Second-dose timings of about 4 or about 12 weeks were pooled. Study results and limitations: Across spike, vaccine-associated CD4 TCRs were found, dominant at 160-218 and 743-854. Nearly half of the spike-specific TCRs reportedly recognize variant regions that carry no mutations.

Assay: immunoSEQ multiplex PCR; the TCRdb copy retains only in-frame clones and omits some. The profile shows 120,000 or so clones, about nine tenths of them singletons. A word on this clone: Its antigen is unknown.

Sequenced material: peripheral blood, taken on day 0 of AZD1222 vaccination. The clonotype was recovered from an adult in good health.

The CDR3 coding sequence is TGTGCCAGCAGTTTCACCGGACAGAGTGAAGCTTTCTTT. This encodes CASSFTGQSEAFF. V usage is TRBV6-2 or TRBV6-3 and J usage is TRBJ1-1, with a possible D match to TRBD1 (6 bases). Trimming stripped 4 bases from V and 7 bases from J, with 13 bases between. This CDR3 has 13 residues. Looked up from germline, CDR1 is MNHEY and CDR2 is SVGEGT.